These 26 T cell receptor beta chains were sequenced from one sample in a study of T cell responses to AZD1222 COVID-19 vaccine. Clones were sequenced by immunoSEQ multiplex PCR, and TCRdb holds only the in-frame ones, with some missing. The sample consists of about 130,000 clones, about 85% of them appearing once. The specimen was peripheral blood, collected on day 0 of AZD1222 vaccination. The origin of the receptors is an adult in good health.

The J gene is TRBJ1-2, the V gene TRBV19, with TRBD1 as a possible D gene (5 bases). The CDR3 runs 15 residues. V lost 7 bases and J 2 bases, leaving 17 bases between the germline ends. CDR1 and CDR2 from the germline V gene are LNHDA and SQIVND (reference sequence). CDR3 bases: TGTGCCAGTAATGGAGGGGACTCTGGGAACTATGGCTACACCTTC. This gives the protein CASNGGDSGNYGYTF.

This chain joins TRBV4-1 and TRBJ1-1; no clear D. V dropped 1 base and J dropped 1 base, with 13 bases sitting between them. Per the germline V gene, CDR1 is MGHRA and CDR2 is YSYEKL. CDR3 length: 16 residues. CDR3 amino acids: CASSQGAGVGNTEAFF. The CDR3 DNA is TGCGCCAGCAGCCAAGGGGCTGGGGTTGGGAACACTGAAGCTTTCTTT.

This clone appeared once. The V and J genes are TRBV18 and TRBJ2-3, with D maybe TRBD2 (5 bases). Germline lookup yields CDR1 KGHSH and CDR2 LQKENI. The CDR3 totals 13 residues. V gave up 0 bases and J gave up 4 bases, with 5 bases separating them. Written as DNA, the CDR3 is TGTGCCAGCTCACCACCTAGCGCAGATACGCAGTATTTT. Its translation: CASSPPSADTQYF.

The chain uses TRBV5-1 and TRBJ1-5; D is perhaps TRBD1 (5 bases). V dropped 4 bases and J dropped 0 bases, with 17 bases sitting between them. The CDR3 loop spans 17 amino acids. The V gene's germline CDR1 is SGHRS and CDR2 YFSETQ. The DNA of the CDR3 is TGCGCCAGCAGCCCATTTCAGGGAAGTTATAGCAATCAGCCCCAGCATTTT. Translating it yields CASSPFQGSYSNQPQHF.

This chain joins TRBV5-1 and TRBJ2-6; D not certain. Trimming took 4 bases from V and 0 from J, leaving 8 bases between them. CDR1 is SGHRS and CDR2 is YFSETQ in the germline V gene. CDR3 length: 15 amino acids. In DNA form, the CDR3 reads TGCGCCAGCAGCACCCAAGACTCTGGGGCCAACGTCCTGACTTTC. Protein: CASSTQDSGANVLTF.

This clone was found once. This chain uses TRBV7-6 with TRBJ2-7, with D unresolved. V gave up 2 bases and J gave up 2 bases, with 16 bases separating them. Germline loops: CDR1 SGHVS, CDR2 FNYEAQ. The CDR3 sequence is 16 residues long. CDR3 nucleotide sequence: TGTGCCAGCAGCTTACGTGGGTACGGCACTCCCTACGAGCAGTACTTC. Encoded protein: CASSLRGYGTPYEQYF.

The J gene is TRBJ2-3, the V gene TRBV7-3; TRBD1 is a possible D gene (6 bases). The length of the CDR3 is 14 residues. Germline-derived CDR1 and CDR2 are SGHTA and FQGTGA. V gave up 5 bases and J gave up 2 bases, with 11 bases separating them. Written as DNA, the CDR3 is TGTGCCAGCAGCCCAGGGGTCGTCACAGATACGCAGTATTTT. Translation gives CASSPGVVTDTQYF.

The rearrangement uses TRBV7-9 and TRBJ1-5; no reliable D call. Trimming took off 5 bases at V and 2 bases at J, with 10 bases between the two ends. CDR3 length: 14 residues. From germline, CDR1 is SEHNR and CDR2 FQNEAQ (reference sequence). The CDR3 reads CASSRLEGNQPQHF. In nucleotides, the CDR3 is TGTGCCAGCAGCCGGCTGGAGGGCAATCAGCCCCAGCATTTT. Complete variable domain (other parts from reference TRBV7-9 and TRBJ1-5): DTGVSQNPRHKITKRGQNVTFRCDPISEHNRLYWYRQTLGQGPEFLTYFQNEAQLEKSRLLSDRFSAERPKGSFSTLEIQRTEQGDSAMYLCASSRLEGNQPQHFGDGTRLSIL.

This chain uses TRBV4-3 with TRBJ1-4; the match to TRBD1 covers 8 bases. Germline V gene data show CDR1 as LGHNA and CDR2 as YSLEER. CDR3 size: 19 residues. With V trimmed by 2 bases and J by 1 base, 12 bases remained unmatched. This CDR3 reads CASSQYPTVTGETNEKLFF. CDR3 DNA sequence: TGCGCCAGCAGCCAATACCCTACCGTGACAGGGGAAACTAATGAAAAACTGTTTTTT.

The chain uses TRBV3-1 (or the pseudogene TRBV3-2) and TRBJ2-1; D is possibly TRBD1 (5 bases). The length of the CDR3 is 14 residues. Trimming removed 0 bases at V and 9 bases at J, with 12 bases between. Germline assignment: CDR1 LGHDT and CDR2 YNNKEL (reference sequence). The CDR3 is CASSQEQGTSEQFF. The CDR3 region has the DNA TGTGCCAGCAGCCAAGAGCAGGGCACGAGTGAGCAGTTCTTC.

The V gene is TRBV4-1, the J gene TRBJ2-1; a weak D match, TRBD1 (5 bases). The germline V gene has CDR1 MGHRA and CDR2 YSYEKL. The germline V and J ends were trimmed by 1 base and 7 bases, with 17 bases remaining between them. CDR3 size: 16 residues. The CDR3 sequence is CASSQVVLGRGNEQFF. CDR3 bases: TGCGCCAGCAGCCAAGTGGTCCTAGGAAGGGGTAATGAGCAGTTCTTC.

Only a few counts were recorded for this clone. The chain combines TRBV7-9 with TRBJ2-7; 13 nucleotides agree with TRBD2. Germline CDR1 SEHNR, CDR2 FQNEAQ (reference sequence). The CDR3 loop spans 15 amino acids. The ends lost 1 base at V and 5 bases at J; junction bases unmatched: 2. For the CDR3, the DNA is TGTGCCAGCAGCTTAGAAGGACTAGCGGGAGACGAGCAGTACTTC. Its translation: CASSLEGLAGDEQYF. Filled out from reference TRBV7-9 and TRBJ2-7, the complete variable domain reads DTGVSQNPRHKITKRGQNVTFRCDPISEHNRLYWYRQTLGQGPEFLTYFQNEAQLEKSRLLSDRFSAERPKGSFSTLEIQRTEQGDSAMYLCASSLEGLAGDEQYFGPGTRLTVT.

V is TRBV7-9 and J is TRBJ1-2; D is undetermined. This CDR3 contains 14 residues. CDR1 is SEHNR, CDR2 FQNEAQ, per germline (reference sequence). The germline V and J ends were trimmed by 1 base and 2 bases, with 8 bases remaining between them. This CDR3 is CASSLVVTNYGYTF. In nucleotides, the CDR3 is TGTGCCAGCAGCTTAGTCGTGACGAACTATGGCTACACCTTC.

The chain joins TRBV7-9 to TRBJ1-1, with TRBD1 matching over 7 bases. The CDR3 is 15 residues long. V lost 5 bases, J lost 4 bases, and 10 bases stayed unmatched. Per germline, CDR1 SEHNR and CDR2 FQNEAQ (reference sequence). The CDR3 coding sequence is TGTGCCAGCAGCCAACTTCAGGGGGTGGGCACTGAAGCTTTCTTT. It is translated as CASSQLQGVGTEAFF.

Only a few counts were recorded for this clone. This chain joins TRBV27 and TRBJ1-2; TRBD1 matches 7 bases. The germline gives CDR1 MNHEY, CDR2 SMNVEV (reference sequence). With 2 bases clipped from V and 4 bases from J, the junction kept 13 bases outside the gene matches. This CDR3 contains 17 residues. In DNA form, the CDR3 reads TGTGCCAGCAGTTTAAAGGGGGCCACAGGGTTGGTCTATGGCTACACCTTC. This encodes CASSLKGATGLVYGYTF.

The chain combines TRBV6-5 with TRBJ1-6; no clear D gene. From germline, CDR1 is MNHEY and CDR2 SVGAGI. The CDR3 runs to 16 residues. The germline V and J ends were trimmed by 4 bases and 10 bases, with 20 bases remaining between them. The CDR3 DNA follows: TGTGCCAGCAGTTCCCCCGGACTGGGCCCTTACTCACCCCTCCACTTT. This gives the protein CASSSPGLGPYSPLHF.

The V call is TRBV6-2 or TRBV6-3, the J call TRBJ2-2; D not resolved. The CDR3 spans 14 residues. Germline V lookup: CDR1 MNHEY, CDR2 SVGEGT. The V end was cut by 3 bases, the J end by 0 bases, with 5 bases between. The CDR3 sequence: CASSYHTNTGELFF. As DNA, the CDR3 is TGTGCCAGCAGTTATCATACGAACACCGGGGAGCTGTTTTTT.

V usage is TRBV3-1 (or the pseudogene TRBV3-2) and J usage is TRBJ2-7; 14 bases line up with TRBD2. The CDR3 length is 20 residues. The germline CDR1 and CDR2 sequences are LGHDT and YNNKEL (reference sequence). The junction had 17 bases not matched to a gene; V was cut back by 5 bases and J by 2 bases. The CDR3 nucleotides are TGTGCCAGCAGCTTCGGACTAGCGGGGGGCATACCCATCACTCCCTACGAGCAGTACTTC. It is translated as CASSFGLAGGIPITPYEQYF.

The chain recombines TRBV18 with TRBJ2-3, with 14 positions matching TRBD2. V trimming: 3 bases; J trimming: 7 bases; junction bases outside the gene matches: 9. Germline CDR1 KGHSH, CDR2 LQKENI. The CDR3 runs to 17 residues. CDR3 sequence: CASSPPGLAGGMNTQYF. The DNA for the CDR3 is TGTGCCAGCTCACCCCCCGGACTAGCGGGGGGAATGAATACGCAGTATTTT.

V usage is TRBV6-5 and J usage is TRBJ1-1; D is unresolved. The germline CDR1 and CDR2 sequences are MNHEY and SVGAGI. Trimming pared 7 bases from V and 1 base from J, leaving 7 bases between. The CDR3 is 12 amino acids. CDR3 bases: TGTGCCAGCACGCCGGGGAACACTGAAGCTTTCTTT. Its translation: CASTPGNTEAFF.

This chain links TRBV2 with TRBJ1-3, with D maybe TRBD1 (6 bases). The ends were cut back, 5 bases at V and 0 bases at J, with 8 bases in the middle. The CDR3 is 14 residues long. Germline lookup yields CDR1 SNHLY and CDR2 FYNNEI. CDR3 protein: CASSPTGSGNTIYF. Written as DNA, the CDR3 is TGTGCCAGCAGTCCGACAGGCTCTGGAAACACCATATATTTT.

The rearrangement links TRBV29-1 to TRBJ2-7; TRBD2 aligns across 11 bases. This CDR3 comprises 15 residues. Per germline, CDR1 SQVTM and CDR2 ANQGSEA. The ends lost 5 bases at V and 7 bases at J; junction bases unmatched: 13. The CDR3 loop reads CSVLRLAGGPREQYF. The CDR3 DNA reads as TGCAGCGTTCTGAGGCTAGCGGGGGGACCTAGGGAGCAGTACTTC.

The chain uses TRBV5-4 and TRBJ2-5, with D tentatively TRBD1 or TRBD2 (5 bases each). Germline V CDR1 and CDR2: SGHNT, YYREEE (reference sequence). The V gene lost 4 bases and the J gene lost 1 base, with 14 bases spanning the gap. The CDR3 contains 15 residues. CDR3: CASSPGIRVQETQYF. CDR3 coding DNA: TGTGCCAGCAGCCCGGGGATCAGGGTCCAAGAGACCCAGTACTTC.

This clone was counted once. Here the CDR3 reads CASSQVAGPARETQYF. CDR3 nucleotides: TGTGCCAGCAGCCAAGTAGCGGGACCTGCGCGGGAGACCCAGTACTTC. V is TRBV14 and J is TRBJ2-5; 8 bases agree with TRBD2. This CDR3 is 16 amino acids long. The germline gives CDR1 SGHDN, CDR2 FVKESK. V shed 1 base and J 5 bases; nucleotides not matched to a gene: 9.

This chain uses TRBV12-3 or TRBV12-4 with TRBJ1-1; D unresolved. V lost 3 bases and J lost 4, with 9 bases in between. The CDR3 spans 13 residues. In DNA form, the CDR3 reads TGTGCCAGCAGTTTCGCCTTAGGCACTGAAGCTTTCTTT. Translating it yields CASSFALGTEAFF.

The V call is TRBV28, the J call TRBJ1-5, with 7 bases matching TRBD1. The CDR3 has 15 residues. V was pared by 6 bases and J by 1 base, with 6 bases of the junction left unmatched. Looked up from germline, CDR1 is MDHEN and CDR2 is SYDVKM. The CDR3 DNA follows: TGTGCCAGCAGAGAACAGGGGTTGAGCAATCAGCCCCAGCATTTT. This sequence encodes CASREQGLSNQPQHF.